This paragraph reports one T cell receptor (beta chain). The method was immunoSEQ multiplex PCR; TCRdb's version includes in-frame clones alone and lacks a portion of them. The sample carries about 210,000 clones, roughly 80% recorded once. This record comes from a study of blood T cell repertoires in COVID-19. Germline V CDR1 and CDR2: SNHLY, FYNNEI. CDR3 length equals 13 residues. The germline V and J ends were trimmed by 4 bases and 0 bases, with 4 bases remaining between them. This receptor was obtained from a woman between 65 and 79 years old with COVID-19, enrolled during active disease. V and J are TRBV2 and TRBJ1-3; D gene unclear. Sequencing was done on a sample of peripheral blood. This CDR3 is CASSGSSGNTIYF. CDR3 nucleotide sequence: TGTGCCAGCAGTGGTAGCTCTGGAAACACCATATATTTT.